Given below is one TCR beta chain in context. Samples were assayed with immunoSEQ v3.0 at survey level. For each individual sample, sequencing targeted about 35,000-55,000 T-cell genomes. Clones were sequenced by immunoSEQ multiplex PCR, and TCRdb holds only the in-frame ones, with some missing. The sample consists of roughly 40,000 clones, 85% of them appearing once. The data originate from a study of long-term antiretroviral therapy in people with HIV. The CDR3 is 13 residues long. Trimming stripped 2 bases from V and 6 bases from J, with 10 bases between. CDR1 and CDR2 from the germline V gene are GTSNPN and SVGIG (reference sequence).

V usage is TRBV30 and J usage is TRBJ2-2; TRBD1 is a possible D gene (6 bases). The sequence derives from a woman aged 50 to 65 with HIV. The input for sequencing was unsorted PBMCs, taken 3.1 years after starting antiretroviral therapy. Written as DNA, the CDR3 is TGTGCCTGGAGTTACAGGGACGCCGGGGAGCTGTTTTTT. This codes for CAWSYRDAGELFF.